This T cell receptor beta chain originates from a study of cytotoxic CD8 clonotypes in ibrutinib-treated CLL. This table comes from immunoSEQ multiplex PCR, and its TCRdb copy is limited to in-frame clones, with some not included. The table lists approximately 70,000 clones, 75% to 85% of them singletons. This TCR came from a human donor with chronic lymphocytic leukemia. Material: PBMCs, obtained at disease progression, from a patient treated with ibrutinib.

CDR3 in amino acids: CASSEARASLSGNTIYF. CDR3 nucleotides: TGTGCCAGCAGTGAAGCAAGGGCCAGCCTCTCTGGAAACACCATATATTTT. The rearrangement links TRBV2 to TRBJ1-3; no clear D gene. The CDR3 loop spans 17 amino acids. The germline V gene encodes CDR1 SNHLY and CDR2 FYNNEI. V was cut by 0 bases and J by 0 bases, with 12 bases left in between.